This T cell receptor beta chain was retrieved from a study of cytomegalovirus exposure and HLA in healthy donors. The overall study: Among fewer than 500 genotyped donors, around 80% fell in the Caucasian-associated ancestry cluster. General observations from the study: Some public TCRs appeared in many individuals, while most sequences were rare. In a later analysis, V- and J-gene trimming of beta chains associated with a DCLRE1C missense variant, replicated independently.

This clone was seen a few times. Its antigen is not known. Use of 60 Vbeta and 13 Jbeta primers characterized the PCR. This table comes from immunoSEQ multiplex PCR, and its TCRdb copy is limited to in-frame clones, with some not included. The sample holds 150,000 or so clones; around 70% are singletons and the top ten take about 4.5%. Sequencing was carried out using PBMCs. This TCR was sampled from a man younger than 30 in good health and CMV-seropositive.

CDR3 DNA: TGTGCCAGCTCACCACTGGACAGGAGCCCGAACACTGAAGCTTTCTTT. As protein: CASSPLDRSPNTEAFF. This rearrangement joins TRBV18 to TRBJ1-1, with 7 bases fitting TRBD1. This CDR3 contains 16 residues. From germline, CDR1 is KGHSH and CDR2 LQKENI. V lost 1 base to trimming and J lost 1 base; unmatched junction nucleotides: 6.